The clone carrying this TCR beta chain was seen only a few times. The data originate from a study of T-cell reconstitution after alpha-beta-depleted transplantation in children. The junction had 8 bases not matched to a gene; V was cut back by 5 bases and J by 4 bases. The CDR3 totals 15 residues. CDR1 is SGHTA, CDR2 FQGTGA, per germline. Unique molecular identifiers featured in how the TCRbeta library was prepared. A single record per CDR3 protein comes from TCRdb applying MiXCR to the PCR reads. This table holds over 400,000 distinct CDR3 sequences, around 13% found once. The input for sequencing was PBMCs from the stem cell graft donor, taken from the stem cell graft. The rearrangement links TRBV7-3 to TRBJ2-1, with 7 bases that match TRBD2. This TCR came from a human donor who donated a stem cell graft to a child with combined immunodeficiency. CDR3: CASSPQGGVYNEQFF. DNA for the CDR3: TGTGCCAGCAGCCCTCAGGGAGGGGTTTACAATGAGCAGTTCTTC.